The subject of this entry is one T cell receptor beta chain. Its antigen specificity is not known. Base qualities are not at hand, and no much larger clone is one base apart. The data are from a study of untreated major depressive disorder (dated by TCRdb to 2016 to 2019). As for the study more broadly: This cross-sectional case-control study compared T cell phenotype and TCR repertoire between antidepressant-free major depressive disorder patients and individually matched non-depressed controls. Differences in Vbeta 5.1, Vbeta 11 and Vbeta 22 usage observed by flow cytometry in the whole cohort were followed up by sequencing. The paper's findings and limits, for the study overall: Because of the strict matching and exclusion criteria, the study sample was comparatively small, which limits how generalizable the findings are. In the sequencing data, TRBV25-01 and TRBV02-01 usage matched the flow-cytometry pattern but was not statistically significant. In every sequenced subject, the top five TRBV05-01 clones were all identified as private clones. For the sequencing comparisons, planned one-tailed tests were run on just three Vbeta families that had been chosen in advance. Higher TRBV05-01 (Vbeta 5.1) usage among CD4+ T cells of depressed patients compared with controls was confirmed by sequencing, with p = 0.040 in a one-tailed test.

From the cysteine up to the phenylalanine, the CDR3 has a length of 16 residues. Only CDR3 DNA is held: 48 bases, read in frame from base 1. V is pruned by 3 bases and J by 1 base, leaving 8 bases of the junction without a gene match. From a lookup of the germline V gene, CDR1 and CDR2 are SGDLS and YYNGEE. Each depressed patient was pairwise matched to a non-depressed control for sex, age, current smoking status and body mass index. European descent was reported for all participants. To qualify, patients needed a DSM-IV diagnosis of major depressive disorder plus a Hamilton Rating Scale for Depression score of 18 or higher. For at least 8 weeks before enrollment, patients had taken no psychiatric medication of any kind, antidepressants included. Depression severity ranging from moderate to severe was represented among patients. Major medical conditions, Axis I/II comorbidities, regular medication or illicit drug use, and drinking over 100 g alcohol weekly were applied as exclusion criteria for all participants. From each participant, around 31 ml of peripheral blood was collected into EDTA tubes. Thawed PBMCs underwent magnetic negative selection with the BD IMag Human CD4 T Lymphocyte Enrichment Set to purify CD4+ T cells. Flow cytometry confirmed that the CD4+ enrichment method typically gave roughly 95% purity. A subgroup of a few case-control pairs, chosen blind to the chemokine receptor expression and flow-cytometric repertoire skewing results, underwent TCRbeta sequencing. All blood samples were drawn in the morning at 8:00 a.m., and PBMCs were separated by Ficoll-Hypaque gradient centrifugation. Until being assayed, PBMCs were kept in liquid nitrogen after cryopreservation by gradual cooling to -80 degrees C.

The Qiagen DNeasy Blood and Tissue Kit was used to extract total genomic DNA from the purified CD4+ T cells. Following immunoSEQ immunosequencing protocols, the TCRbeta CDR3 region, as defined by IMGT, was amplified and sequenced. On the study's bioinformatics: The immunoSEQ service preprocessed the raw sequence data to correct PCR and sequencing errors. The sequence data were imported into the immunoSEQ Analyzer and were further analyzed using VDJtools v1.0.7. The paired Wilcoxon signed-rank test was applied to assess differences between patients and controls. The immuneACCESS repertoire file appears here via TCRdb, limited to in-frame rearrangements. These files lack a portion of the clones; in checked studies, under half of the deficit traces to unresolved V genes, and the cause of the others is not known. Clonal size and the V and J genes are those of that table, whereas D and trimming came from the DNA. Here the sample has some 27,000 clones; 91% occur a single time. 0.72% of the sample is held by the ten biggest clonotypes.

The source is a woman between 25 and 40 years old with major depressive disorder. The chain couples TRBV9 to TRBJ2-3; TRBD2 agrees with 7 junctional bases. Input material: CD4+ T cells from PBMCs. The encoded CDR3 is CASSAGLEGRTDTQYF. The DNA is TGTGCCAGCAGCGCCGGACTAGAGGGGCGCACAGATACGCAGTATTTT.